Following are 5 T cell receptor beta chains from one sample sequenced in a study of blood T cells in healthy people across ages. Through a sample-barcoded 5' primer and a J-beta primer mix, a second PCR was run for about 6 to 11 cycles. One entry per CDR3 protein, called by TCRdb with MiXCR from the 5' RACE reads. This table holds hundreds of thousands of distinct CDR3 sequences, over 45% found once. Input material: blood. These receptors were obtained from a woman aged 55-70 years in good health.

V gene TRBV10-3 combines with J gene TRBJ2-6; possible D gene TRBD1, 5 bases. In germline, CDR1 is ENHRY, CDR2 SYGVKD. Trimming removed 3 bases at V and 4 bases at J, with 13 bases between. CDR3 length: 16 residues. The CDR3 region is CAISDRRDTGANVLTF. The CDR3 region has the DNA TGTGCCATCAGTGACCGCAGGGATACCGGGGCCAACGTCCTGACTTTC.

The chain carries TRBV3-1 and TRBJ2-5; D is undetermined. The CDR3 is made up of 15 amino acids. CDR1 LGHDT and CDR2 YNNKEL come from the germline V gene (reference sequence). The V end was cut by 1 base, the J end by 5 bases, with 14 bases between. CDR3 in amino acids: CASSQGRRLLETQYF. The DNA of the CDR3 is TGTGCCAGCAGCCAAGGCCGTCGGCTTCTCGAGACCCAGTACTTC.

This clonotype was counted at least ten times. The chain recombines TRBV29-1 with TRBJ1-2; D unresolved. This CDR3 has 10 amino acids. Germline CDR1 SQVTM, CDR2 ANQGSEA. V was shortened by 3 bases and J by 8 bases, with 7 bases between the two germline ends. CDR3 region: CSVEDWGYTF. CDR3 bases: TGCAGCGTTGAGGACTGGGGCTACACCTTC.

This clonotype was seen a handful of times. The chain combines TRBV7-9 with TRBJ2-3; 8 bases line up with TRBD1. Trimming took 3 bases from V and 0 from J; bases not matched to a gene: 5. The CDR3 has 16 amino acids. Germline lookup yields CDR1 SEHNR and CDR2 FQNEAQ (reference sequence). The CDR3 loop is CASSLGQDLSTDTQYF. The DNA for the CDR3 is TGTGCCAGCAGCTTGGGACAGGACCTTAGCACAGATACGCAGTATTTT.

CDR3 region: CASSEALLTRGGSGANVLTF. The CDR3 region has the DNA TGTGCCAGCAGTGAAGCGCTTCTAACAAGGGGGGGCTCTGGGGCCAACGTCCTGACTTTC. The J gene is TRBJ2-6, the V gene TRBV6-1; D perhaps matches TRBD2 (7 bases). The CDR3 length is 20 residues. Germline CDR1 reads MNHNS; CDR2 reads SASEGT. V lost 0 bases, J lost 0 bases, and 18 bases lay in between.